This T cell receptor beta chain was captured by sequencing in a study of shared T cell receptors in the human thymus. The germline V gene encodes CDR1 LGHNA and CDR2 YSLEER. The CDR3 covers 19 residues. J gave up 0 bases and V 10 bases, and 20 bases lay outside the gene matches. Only in-frame clones appear in the TCRdb table, and some are missing; sequencing was by immunoSEQ multiplex PCR. The profile shows hundreds of thousands of clones, over 75% of them singletons. The data were also submitted as part of a second study, on human thymus T cells. From that paper: Thymic and blood repertoires appeared to carry a bias in their V and J gene usage.

V and J are TRBV4-3 and TRBJ1-5, with 8 bases lining up with TRBD1. Sequenced material: thymocytes. The sequence was collected from a boy under two years old with a congenital heart defect. CDR3 sequence (DNA): TGCGCCACAATATCAGGGGGCGAAGATAAAATCTATAGCAATCAGCCCCAGCATTTT. Encoded protein: CATISGGEDKIYSNQPQHF.